Detailed here is one T cell receptor beta chain. The sample holds many counts of this clonotype. Its cognate antigen has yet to be identified. No much larger clonotype is one base removed from it; base qualities were not supplied. This entry comes from a study of T cells in Graves' hyperthyroidism and ophthalmopathy (dated by TCRdb to about 2019). For the study in its entirety: Peripheral blood samples were taken at initial diagnosis, before any treatment was given. In addition, the study compared T-cell repertoires in thyroid tissue and in blood from 6 or 7 Graves' hyperthyroidism patients. According to the paper, TCR Vbeta CDR3 sequencing was carried out on 135 peripheral blood samples, which came from fewer than 50 ophthalmopathy, fewer than 80 hyperthyroidism and roughly 17 progressor patients. Whether ophthalmopathy could be predicted prospectively was tested in an independent validation cohort made up of approximately 19 hyperthyroidism patients plus 17 patients who later progressed to ophthalmopathy. After blood sampling, hyperthyroidism patients were treated with methimazole at a starting dose of 30 mg daily, and ophthalmopathy patients were treated with high-dose intravenous methylprednisolone. To identify TCR V-J signatures that set the groups apart, the researchers used a discovery cohort of 100 patients, made up of 40 to 45 with Graves' ophthalmopathy and 57 with stable Graves' hyperthyroidism. For training and testing, the 100 or so patients in the discovery cohort were randomly divided in a 7:3 ratio.

Stable Graves' hyperthyroidism was defined as the absence of progression to ophthalmopathy over 18 months of follow-up. Hyperthyroidism patients were newly diagnosed, with disease duration under 2 months, and aged 18 to 65 years. Any patient with an uncontrolled infection, another autoimmune disease, pregnancy or lactation was excluded. Diagnoses relied on clinical symptoms, serum thyroxine and TRAb, thyroid ultrasound and orbital computed tomography. Ficoll-Paque density gradient centrifugation was used to isolate PBMCs from around 10 ml of fresh peripheral blood. Trizol reagent was used to extract total RNA, and RNA quality was then checked on an Agilent 2100 Bioanalyzer. General findings and caveats noted by the study authors: Most expanded thyroid clonotypes (frequency above 0.001) were also found in blood, which suggests that blood repertoires may mirror thyroid immune responses. In validation, progression to ophthalmopathy was predicted by the model with more than 65% sensitivity and roughly 76% specificity, a median of roughly six months before onset. Sample size was not statistically predetermined, and blinding of investigators to group allocation was not performed. In cross-validation, a model built on a 13 V-J signature told ophthalmopathy apart from stable hyperthyroidism with 87.88% sensitivity and roughly 82% specificity, and in testing the same model reached 80%/75%.

Amplification of TCR beta CDR3 regions was carried out from RNA transcripts. A first-round RT-PCR of the TCR CDR3 used the HTBI primer set with the Qiagen OneStep RT-PCR kit. The libraries were constructed in a second round of multiplex PCR and then size-selected and purified. Libraries were sequenced paired-end with 100 bp reads on an Illumina HiSeq2000. The study's processing was this. SOAPnuke was used to process the raw data, with reads discarded if the reads contained adapters or uncalled bases, had a mean Phred below 15, or lacked an exact constant-primer or identifier match. High-quality paired reads were merged using COPE v1.2.5, and each unique nucleotide sequence was defined as a clonotype. MiTCR v1.1 was used to align clonotypes to the IMGT TRBV, TRBD and TRBJ reference segments. Analysis was restricted to V-J combinations with a frequency above 0.0001, which covered 98% to 99.2% of repertoires. A TCS score was defined as the ratio between F50 (clonal expansion) and ExV (chaos), using BLOSUM62-based TCRdist between CDR3 peptides within each V-J. Welch's t-statistics and random forest reduced around 550 V-J features to 13, which were used in a naive Bayes classifier (R e1071). TCRdb redid the processing of the public reads, applying fastp at Q25 and MiXCR, and retained in-frame beta chains. Rows matching on CDR3 protein sequence are summarized as one entry with the most common DNA and genes. TCRdb's processing, not the authors', yielded these V and J calls. The sample table records 550,000 to 800,000 distinct CDR3 sequences; around 15% of these occur just once. The top ten clones comprise 15% to 17% of the sample.

The clonotype comes from a man aged 50 or older with Graves' hyperthyroidism. The sequenced sample consisted of blood.

The CDR3 sequence is CASSRKLPGQGRQPQHF. The nucleotides read TGTGCCAGCAGCCGAAAACTACCCGGACAGGGAAGACAGCCCCAGCATTTT. The rearrangement joined TRBV6-1 to TRBJ1-5, with 8 junctional bases fitting TRBD1. At the junction V is shortened by 6 bases and J by 7 bases; bases outside the gene matches: 17. Its CDR3 holds 17 amino acids, cysteine through phenylalanine. Left in the record is the CDR3 DNA by itself, 51 bases read in frame from the first base. The germline V gene gives CDR1 as MNHNS and CDR2 as SASEGT.